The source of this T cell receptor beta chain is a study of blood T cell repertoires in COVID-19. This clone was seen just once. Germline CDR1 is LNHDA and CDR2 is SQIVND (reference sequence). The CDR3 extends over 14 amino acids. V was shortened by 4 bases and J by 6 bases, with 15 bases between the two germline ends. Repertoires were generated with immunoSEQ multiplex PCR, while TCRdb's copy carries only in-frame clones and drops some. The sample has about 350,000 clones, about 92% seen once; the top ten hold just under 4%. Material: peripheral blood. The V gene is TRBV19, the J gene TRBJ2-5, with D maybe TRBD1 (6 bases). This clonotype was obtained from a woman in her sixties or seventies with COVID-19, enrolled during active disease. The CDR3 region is CASSTGQSTKTQYF. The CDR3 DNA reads TGTGCCAGTAGTACAGGACAGTCAACGAAGACCCAGTACTTC.